A single sample is the source of the 17 T cell receptor beta chains below, sequenced in a study of shared clonotypes between healthy human individuals. The repertoire was sequenced with immunoSEQ multiplex PCR; TCRdb's copy has only in-frame clones and lacks some. The table shows some 2 million clones, with 95% occurring only once. The sequencing sample was made of naive CD4+ T cells sorted from blood. Documented subset: CD45RA+ positively selected. These receptor sequences come from a man aged 18 to 30 in good health.

The genes are TRBV30 and TRBJ1-6; no reliable D call. Germline V lookup: CDR1 GTSNPN, CDR2 SVGIG (reference sequence). The CDR3 is made up of 14 amino acids. V gave up 4 bases and J gave up 10 bases, with 17 bases separating them. The CDR3 DNA sequence: TGTGCCTGGATCCCTACGGGAGGTGGGTCACCCCTCCACTTT. It is translated as CAWIPTGGGSPLHF.

The chain recombines TRBV6-4 with TRBJ2-3, with unresolved D. CDR1 is MRHNA and CDR2 is SNTAGT in the germline V gene. The ends were cut back, 4 bases at V and 2 bases at J, with 7 bases in the middle. This CDR3 has 13 amino acids. In DNA, the CDR3 is TGTGCCAGCAGTGTCCGAGCCACAGATACGCAGTATTTT. Protein sequence: CASSVRATDTQYF.

The V gene is TRBV4-3, the J gene TRBJ2-1; possibly TRBD1 for D (6 bases). Trimming took off 0 bases at V and 3 bases at J, with 18 bases between the two ends. CDR1 and CDR2 from the germline V gene are LGHNA and YSLEER. The CDR3 sequence is 18 residues long. CDR3 sequence reads: CASSQDGRTWDNYNEQFF. CDR3 bases: TGCGCCAGCAGCCAAGATGGCCGTACCTGGGACAACTACAATGAGCAGTTCTTC.

As DNA, the CDR3 is TGCGCCAGCAGCAAACCGTCCTACGAGCAGTACTTC. Its protein is CASSKPSYEQYF. The V and J genes are TRBV5-1 and TRBJ2-7; D is unresolved. Trimming removed 4 bases at V and 1 base at J, with 6 bases between. CDR3 length: 12 amino acids. Germline lookup yields CDR1 SGHRS and CDR2 YFSETQ.

The rearrangement joins TRBV7-2 to TRBJ1-2; unclear D gene. V lost 3 bases, J lost 1 base, and 9 bases lay in between. CDR1 SGHTA and CDR2 FQGNSA come from the germline V gene. This CDR3 comprises 14 residues. CDR3 protein: CASSLLGVNYGYTF. In nucleotides, the CDR3 is TGTGCCAGCAGCTTGCTAGGAGTTAACTATGGCTACACCTTC.

Comments on this clone: This same CDR3 is encoded by further DNA sequences in the sample. J is TRBJ2-6 and V is TRBV6-5, with D uncertain. This CDR3 region has 15 residues. Deletions cut 0 bases from V and 0 bases from J, with 3 bases between. The germline gives CDR1 MNHEY, CDR2 SVGAGI. The chain's CDR3 is CASSYSPSGANVLTF. The CDR3 DNA follows: TGTGCCAGCAGTTACTCCCCCTCTGGGGCCAACGTCCTGACTTTC.

The rearrangement joins TRBV5-1 to TRBJ1-1; 8 bases map to TRBD1. Germline V gene lookup returns CDR1 SGHRS and CDR2 YFSETQ. The J segment lost 5 bases and the V segment lost 0 bases, leaving 12 bases of the junction unmatched. This CDR3 is 17 amino acids long. CDR3 in DNA: TGCGCCAGCAGCTTGGCCGGGCAGGGGGCACTAGGTACTGAAGCTTTCTTT. Translation: CASSLAGQGALGTEAFF.

The count of this clone is one. This chain joins TRBV10-3 and TRBJ2-5, with D unclear. CDR1 and CDR2 from the germline V gene are ENHRY and SYGVKD. Trimming took 10 bases from V and 4 from J, leaving 13 bases between them. The CDR3 is 12 residues long. In DNA form, the CDR3 reads TGTGCCACCGGACCGGACGGAGAGACCCAGTACTTC. This gives the protein CATGPDGETQYF.

This chain links TRBV10-3 with TRBJ2-5; TRBD2 might be the D (7 bases). Looked up from germline, CDR1 is ENHRY and CDR2 is SYGVKD. V gave up 6 bases and J gave up 5 bases, with 19 bases separating them. The CDR3 consists of 15 residues. CDR3 coding DNA: TGTGCCATCAGCGCGGTGGTGGGGGGGCTGGAGACCCAGTACTTC. Its translation: CAISAVVGGLETQYF.

In the case of this clone: The same CDR3 can be traced to other DNA sequences in this sample. The chain uses TRBV5-4 and TRBJ1-2; D remains unclear. CDR3 length: 14 residues. Trimming left V 0 bases short and J 1 base short, with 7 bases between. CDR1 and CDR2 from the germline V gene are SGHNT and YYREEE (reference sequence). CDR3 residues: CASSLDPGNYGYTF. For the CDR3, the DNA is TGTGCCAGCAGCTTGGATCCGGGTAACTATGGCTACACCTTC.

This sequence joins TRBV2 and TRBJ2-1; 7 nucleotides match TRBD2. The germline CDR1 and CDR2 sequences are SNHLY and FYNNEI. The CDR3 totals 14 residues. J lost 6 bases, V lost 11 bases, and 13 bases had no gene match. CDR3 residues: CAGQSSGLGNEQFF. CDR3 bases: TGTGCCGGGCAATCTAGCGGCCTCGGCAATGAGCAGTTCTTC.

This clone occurred once. J is TRBJ1-5 and V is TRBV6-5; D is perhaps TRBD1 (6 bases). CDR1 is MNHEY and CDR2 is SVGAGI in the germline V gene. CDR3 length: 14 amino acids. The V gene lost 8 bases and the J gene lost 4 bases, with 15 bases spanning the gap. The CDR3 spells CASRGGAVNQPQHF. In nucleotides, the CDR3 is TGTGCCAGCCGAGGGGGGGCAGTTAATCAGCCCCAGCATTTT.

In regard to this clone: Additional DNA sequences in this sample encode the identical CDR3. J is TRBJ1-4 and V is TRBV5-8; D unresolved. The CDR3 has 13 residues. V shed 0 bases and J shed 8 bases, with 8 bases lying between them. Germline lookup yields CDR1 SGHTS and CDR2 YDEGEE. CDR3 DNA: TGTGCCAGCAGCTTGGTTGGCGGGGAAAAACTGTTTTTT. This encodes CASSLVGGEKLFF.

The rearrangement links TRBV7-2 to TRBJ1-2; D call uncertain. The V end lost 7 bases, the J end lost 4 bases, and 13 bases lay between the germline ends. The CDR3 is 13 amino acids. CDR1 and CDR2 (germline): SGHTA, FQGNSA. The CDR3: CASTPAGVYGYTF. The DNA for the CDR3 is TGTGCCAGCACCCCAGCAGGAGTCTATGGCTACACCTTC. The full variable domain, completed using reference TRBV7-2 and TRBJ1-2, is GAGVSQSPSNKVTEKGKDVELRCDPISGHTALYWYRQSLGQGLEFLIYFQGNSAPDKSGLPSDRFSAERTGGSVSTLTIQRTQQEDSAVYLCASTPAGVYGYTFGSGTRLTVV.

This chain uses TRBV5-4 with TRBJ1-4; D is uncertain. The CDR3 length is 16 residues. V was shortened by 0 bases and J by 0 bases, with 9 bases between the two germline ends. Looked up from germline, CDR1 is SGHNT and CDR2 is YYREEE (reference sequence). CDR3 nucleotides: TGTGCCAGCAGCTTGGCGACCGATGCAACTAATGAAAAACTGTTTTTT. It translates to CASSLATDATNEKLFF.

The V gene is TRBV5-6, the J gene TRBJ1-4; D remains unclear. Germline loops: CDR1 SGHDT, CDR2 YYEEEE. CDR3 size: 17 residues. V lost 4 bases, J lost 6 bases, and 22 bases lay in between. The CDR3 is CASSLNTGSSLHEKLFF. In nucleotides, the CDR3 is TGTGCCAGCAGCCTTAATACCGGAAGCAGTCTGCATGAAAAACTGTTTTTT.

The genes are TRBV20-1 and TRBJ1-1; D unclear. V lost 3 bases and J lost 3, with 5 bases in between. The CDR3 totals 11 residues. The germline gives CDR1 DFQATT, CDR2 SNEGSKA (reference sequence). Written as DNA, the CDR3 is TGCAGTGCTAGGTTTTACACTGAAGCTTTCTTT. As protein: CSARFYTEAFF.